Here is one T cell receptor beta chain with its context. This entry belongs to a study of blood T cell repertoires in COVID-19. Study background: Collection of acute and convalescent COVID-19 samples took place in the United States, Italy and Spain. In each case, the material was cDNA or gDNA derived from T cells, B-cell-depleted T cells, or PBMCs.

In the study's own analysis: Scientists estimated how many nucleated cells there were by amplifying reference gene primers. Using immunoSEQ multiplex PCR, the repertoire was profiled, and TCRdb retains in-frame clones only, with some absent. V, J and clone size are those of that table, while D and trimming were read from the DNA. This sample carries 350,000 to 550,000 clones, 85% to 90% of them seen once, and the ten largest clones take roughly 4.3%. The sequenced sample was peripheral blood. The receptor was isolated from a woman aged 25 to 39 with acute or convalescent COVID-19.

The CDR3 protein is CASSPSSQETQYF. The DNA for the CDR3 is TGTGCCAGCTCACCTTCTAGTCAAGAGACCCAGTACTTC. The rearrangement joins TRBV18 to TRBJ2-5; unclear D gene. The CDR3 totals 13 residues. CDR1 and CDR2 from the germline V gene are KGHSH and LQKENI. The V end lost 3 bases, the J end lost 2 bases, and 7 bases lay between the germline ends.